Listed here is a single TCR beta chain. This record comes from a study of cytotoxic CD8 clonotypes in ibrutinib-treated CLL. Sequenced by immunoSEQ multiplex PCR; TCRdb stores in-frame clones only, minus some. This repertoire shows about 270,000 clones, approximately 76% found once; its top ten account for about 6%. The CDR3 runs 11 residues. V lost 5 bases, J lost 7 bases, and 6 bases lay in between. Germline V gene data show CDR1 as MRHNA and CDR2 as SNTAGT. The chain is built from TRBV6-4 and TRBJ1-5; D unresolved. The TCR comes from a human donor with chronic lymphocytic leukemia. Sequenced here: PBMCs, sampled at disease progression, from a patient treated with ibrutinib. The CDR3 reads CASSTIQPQHF. CDR3 sequence (DNA): TGTGCCAGCAGTACTATCCAGCCCCAGCATTTT.